Listed below are T cell receptor beta chains from one sample, sequenced in a study of regulatory T cells in long-lasting Graves disease. TCRdb recomputed calls from the multiplex PCR reads with MiXCR, one row per CDR3 protein. The sample holds roughly 450,000 distinct CDR3 sequences, roughly 20% seen once. The material was peripheral blood mononuclear cells (PBMCs), obtained when the disease was refractory, from a patient treated with antithyroid drugs. The receptor set was obtained from a female donor with Graves disease. Each CDR3 is given with its conserved first and last residue. A D gene is named only where the DNA matches it firmly. The size field is filled for only some rows; it gives once, few, many or a size class.

j_call v_call d_call clone_size cdr3_aa cdr3_nt
TRBJ1-1 TRBV30 - many CAWSQGEVTEAFF TGTGCCTGGAGTCAAGGGGAGGTCACTGAAGCTTTCTTT
TRBJ1-1 TRBV12-3/TRBV12-4 - - CASNLFGNTEAFF TGTGCCAGCAACCTTTTTGGGAACACTGAAGCTTTCTTT
TRBJ2-7 TRBV6-2/TRBV6-3 TRBD2 many CASSYTSGTTGEQYF TGTGCCAGCAGTTACACTAGCGGGACAACCGGGGAGCAGTACTTC
TRBJ1-2 TRBV12-3/TRBV12-4 - many CASSPITGEGGYTF TGTGCCAGCAGTCCAATCACAGGAGAGGGTGGCTACACCTTC
TRBJ2-1 TRBV7-2 TRBD2 few CASSTRTSPNEQFF TGTGCCAGCAGTACCCGGACTAGCCCCAATGAGCAGTTCTTC
TRBJ2-5 TRBV9 - - CASSVAAGPQETQYF TGTGCCAGCAGCGTAGCGGCGGGGCCCCAAGAGACCCAGTACTTC
TRBJ2-1 TRBV12-3/TRBV12-4 TRBD2 - CAGTPRGGREYNEQFF TGTGCCGGCACCCCTCGGGGCGGGAGAGAGTACAATGAGCAGTTCTTC
TRBJ1-3 TRBV2 TRBD1 many CASSGWGQGAVGGNTIYF TGTGCCAGCAGTGGTTGGGGACAGGGGGCGGTCGGTGGAAACACCATATATTTT
TRBJ2-7 TRBV29-1 TRBD1 many CSAGDRGLYEQYF TGCAGCGCTGGAGACAGGGGCCTCTACGAGCAGTACTTC
TRBJ1-2 TRBV28 - many CASSPKPYGYTF TGTGCCAGCAGCCCCAAACCATATGGCTACACCTTC
TRBJ2-2 TRBV4-1 - many CASSRGPGTGELFF TGCGCCAGCAGCCGTGGACCAGGAACCGGGGAGCTGTTTTTT
TRBJ1-2 TRBV28 - many CASSITSSPYGYTF TGTGCCAGCAGTATTACATCCTCCCCATATGGCTACACCTTC
TRBJ2-7 TRBV14 TRBD2 - CASRETSVYEQYF TGTGCCAGCAGAGAGACTAGCGTCTACGAGCAGTACTTC
TRBJ1-3 TRBV6-1 - - CASSQANGNTIYF TGTGCCAGCAGCCAGGCGAATGGAAACACCATATATTTT
TRBJ2-3 TRBV20-1 - - CSARMQDTQYF TGCAGTGCCAGAATGCAGGATACGCAGTATTTT
TRBJ1-6 TRBV7-2 - many CASSYNRATNSPLHF TGTGCCAGCAGCTACAACAGGGCAACTAATTCACCCCTCCACTTT
TRBJ2-7 TRBV6-2/TRBV6-3 - - CASSFPQGNEQYF TGTGCCAGCAGTTTCCCCCAGGGGAACGAGCAGTACTTC
TRBJ2-2 TRBV28 TRBD1 - CASRPSRGWTGELFF TGTGCCAGCAGGCCGAGCAGGGGGTGGACCGGGGAGCTGTTTTTT
TRBJ2-2 TRBV30 - many CAWSVPGHYTGELFF TGTGCCTGGAGTGTACCCGGACACTACACCGGGGAGCTGTTTTTT
TRBJ2-3 TRBV11-2 - - CASSLVAYALSDTQYF TGTGCCAGCAGCTTAGTGGCCTATGCCCTTTCTGATACGCAGTATTTT
TRBJ2-3 TRBV10-2 - - CASSEVGRVTDTQYF TGCGCCAGCAGTGAGGTGGGGCGGGTCACAGATACGCAGTATTTT
TRBJ2-7 TRBV29-1 TRBD2 few CSVRLAGALEQYF TGCAGCGTTCGACTAGCGGGAGCCCTCGAGCAGTACTTC
TRBJ1-4 TRBV4-3 - - CASSQYMIRGEKLFF TGCGCCAGCAGCCAATATATGATTAGGGGTGAAAAACTGTTTTTT
TRBJ2-7 TRBV6-4 - few CASSRKDNYEQYF TGTGCCAGCAGTAGAAAGGATAACTACGAGCAGTACTTC
TRBJ2-7 TRBV28 TRBD2 many CATGTRGYEQYF TGTGCCACCGGGACTAGAGGTTACGAGCAGTACTTC
TRBJ2-5 TRBV12-3/TRBV12-4 TRBD1 - CASSRPTGVQETQYF TGTGCCAGCAGTCGCCCTACAGGGGTCCAAGAGACCCAGTACTTC
TRBJ1-4 TRBV7-2 - - CASSSGGGRDEKLFF TGTGCCAGCAGCTCAGGCGGGGGGCGCGATGAAAAACTGTTTTTT
TRBJ2-6 TRBV10-3 - few CAISEFDLDSQYSGANVLTF TGTGCCATCAGTGAGTTCGATTTGGACAGTCAATACTCTGGGGCCAACGTCCTGACTTTC
TRBJ2-7 TRBV29-1 - - CSFSQGAEQYF TGCAGCTTCAGCCAAGGAGCCGAGCAGTACTTC
TRBJ2-5 TRBV28 - many CASSLPVGVKGQETQYF TGTGCCAGCAGCCTTCCAGTTGGTGTAAAGGGCCAAGAGACCCAGTACTTC
TRBJ2-7 TRBV4-1 TRBD2 once CASSHSAREHEQYF TGCGCCAGCAGCCATTCCGCGCGGGAGCACGAGCAGTACTTC